This is a list of T cell receptor beta chains from one sample in a study of T-cell memory formation after mild COVID-19. One entry per CDR3 protein, called by TCRdb with MiXCR from the 5' RACE reads. The sample yields some 450,000 distinct CDR3 sequences, around 19% seen once. Sequencing was performed on PBMCs or a T cell subset sorted from them (not recorded which). These TCRs come from an adult woman who had mild COVID-19 (a few samples of this study predate the infection). Cell type and time point are not known. CDR3s include the opening cysteine and the closing phenylalanine or tryptophan. D genes are given only for firm matches. Clone size appears in some rows only: once, few, many, or a class for an expanded clone.

clone size: -
J gene: TRBJ2-7
D gene: TRBD2
V gene: TRBV28
CDR3 DNA: TGTGCCAGCAGTTTGGCCTCTAGCGGGTCCTACGAGCAGTACTTC
CDR3 protein: CASSLASSGSYEQYF

clone size: once
J gene: TRBJ1-1
D gene: -
V gene: TRBV7-3
CDR3 DNA: TGTGCCAGCAGCTTAGGGGCCGGGAGGGGCAGAGCTGAAGCTTTCTTT
CDR3 protein: CASSLGAGRGRAEAFF

clone size: -
J gene: TRBJ2-7
D gene: -
V gene: TRBV3-1
CDR3 DNA: TGTGCCAGCAGCCTCTCGGCAAAGGTCTACGAGCAGTACTTC
CDR3 protein: CASSLSAKVYEQYF

clone size: -
J gene: TRBJ1-1
D gene: -
V gene: TRBV14
CDR3 DNA: TGTGCCAGCAGCCAAGAGAGGCAGACCGAAGCTTTCTTT
CDR3 protein: CASSQERQTEAFF

clone size: few
J gene: TRBJ2-1
D gene: -
V gene: TRBV18
CDR3 DNA: TGTGCCAGCTCACCATATGGGAACAAGCAGTTCTTC
CDR3 protein: CASSPYGNKQFF

clone size: -
J gene: TRBJ2-2
D gene: -
V gene: TRBV6-5
CDR3 DNA: TGTGCCAGCAGTAAGGGTAGCGGTTTGGCCGGGGAGCTGTTTTTT
CDR3 protein: CASSKGSGLAGELFF

clone size: -
J gene: TRBJ1-6
D gene: TRBD1
V gene: TRBV7-9
CDR3 DNA: TGTGCCAGCAGCTCGGTGACAGGGGGCAGTTCACCCCTCCACTTT
CDR3 protein: CASSSVTGGSSPLHF

clone size: -
J gene: TRBJ2-5
D gene: -
V gene: TRBV20-1
CDR3 DNA: TGCAGTGCGTCGAGACGTGGCAGACTTAAAGAGACCCAGTACTTC
CDR3 protein: CSASRRGRLKETQYF

clone size: -
J gene: TRBJ2-5
D gene: -
V gene: TRBV29-1
CDR3 DNA: TGCAGCGTTGGGCAAGAGACCCAGTACTTC
CDR3 protein: CSVGQETQYF

clone size: -
J gene: TRBJ2-1
D gene: -
V gene: TRBV5-1
CDR3 DNA: TGCGCCAGCAGCTCTCCGGGCCCAGGTATCGATGAGCAGTTCTTC
CDR3 protein: CASSSPGPGIDEQFF

clone size: -
J gene: TRBJ2-1
D gene: -
V gene: TRBV9
CDR3 DNA: TGTGCCAGCAGCTACAGGGACTACAATGAGCAGTTCTTC
CDR3 protein: CASSYRDYNEQFF

clone size: -
J gene: TRBJ2-7
D gene: TRBD2
V gene: TRBV12-5
CDR3 DNA: TGTGCTAGTGGTTTGGCCACTAGCGGGAGTAGCGACGAGCAGTACTTC
CDR3 protein: CASGLATSGSSDEQYF

clone size: few
J gene: TRBJ2-4
D gene: -
V gene: TRBV4-2
CDR3 DNA: TGTGCCAGCAGCCAAGGACCCCCGGAGCTAGCCAAAAACATTCAGTACTTC
CDR3 protein: CASSQGPPELAKNIQYF

clone size: -
J gene: TRBJ2-2
D gene: -
V gene: TRBV11-2
CDR3 DNA: TGTGCCAGCAGCTTAGGCCGTTATAGGACAGAGCCTTATCTCAACACCGGGGAGCTGTTTTTT
CDR3 protein: CASSLGRYRTEPYLNTGELFF

clone size: -
J gene: TRBJ2-1
D gene: -
V gene: TRBV7-2
CDR3 DNA: TGTGCCAGCAGTGAGGGAAACTCCTACAATGAGCAGTTCTTC
CDR3 protein: CASSEGNSYNEQFF

clone size: few
J gene: TRBJ2-3
D gene: -
V gene: TRBV2
CDR3 DNA: TGTGCCAGCAGCGTACTCTTGACAGATACGCAGTATTTT
CDR3 protein: CASSVLLTDTQYF

clone size: -
J gene: TRBJ2-5
D gene: TRBD2
V gene: TRBV19
CDR3 DNA: TGTGCCAGTAGAACTAGCGCAAGTGAGACCCAGTACTTC
CDR3 protein: CASRTSASETQYF

clone size: -
J gene: TRBJ2-1
D gene: TRBD1
V gene: TRBV7-6
CDR3 DNA: TGTGCCAGCAGCTTAGCCGGACAGGGGATTGAGCAGTTCTTC
CDR3 protein: CASSLAGQGIEQFF

clone size: -
J gene: TRBJ2-7
D gene: TRBD1
V gene: TRBV12-3/TRBV12-4
CDR3 DNA: TGTGCCAGCAGTCCCACAGGGGTAGCCTACGAGCAGTACTTC
CDR3 protein: CASSPTGVAYEQYF

clone size: few
J gene: TRBJ2-7
D gene: TRBD2
V gene: TRBV9
CDR3 DNA: TGTGCCAGCAGCCCTCATGGGGGGGACTCGATCTCCTACGAGCAGTACTTC
CDR3 protein: CASSPHGGDSISYEQYF

clone size: -
J gene: TRBJ1-5
D gene: -
V gene: TRBV6-2/TRBV6-3
CDR3 DNA: TGTGCCAGCAGTTCCCTGACTCTCGGGCTTCTTAAGAATCAGCCCCAGCATTTT
CDR3 protein: CASSSLTLGLLKNQPQHF

clone size: few
J gene: TRBJ1-1
D gene: -
V gene: TRBV24-1
CDR3 DNA: TGTGCCACCAGTGAGCATGGGAACGCTGAAGCTTTCTTT
CDR3 protein: CATSEHGNAEAFF

clone size: -
J gene: TRBJ2-2
D gene: -
V gene: TRBV2
CDR3 DNA: TGTGCCAGCAGTGAAGCTTTGGGAGTCCTACAGGCGAACACCGGGGAGCTGTTTTTT
CDR3 protein: CASSEALGVLQANTGELFF

clone size: -
J gene: TRBJ1-3
D gene: -
V gene: TRBV6-5
CDR3 DNA: TGTGCCAGCAGGACTACAGGGAACTCTGGAAACACCATATATTTT
CDR3 protein: CASRTTGNSGNTIYF

clone size: few
J gene: TRBJ2-6
D gene: -
V gene: TRBV5-1
CDR3 DNA: TGCGCCAGCAGCATCCGCGAGGGCGCCACTTCTGGGGCCAACGTCCTGACTTTC
CDR3 protein: CASSIREGATSGANVLTF